The present entry profiles one T cell receptor (beta chain) with its context. The ends lost 3 bases at V and 6 bases at J; junction bases unmatched: 0. The CDR3 has 12 amino acids. Germline CDR1 SGHAT, CDR2 FQNNGV. This sample was taken from a study of cytomegalovirus exposure and HLA in healthy donors. Background on the study: The 95 to 150 validation repertoires were produced on the same platform as the 700 or so repertoires of the first cohort. This was reported in a later analysis.

The repertoire was sequenced with immunoSEQ multiplex PCR; TCRdb's copy has only in-frame clones and lacks some. This table has some 120,000 clones, around 92% appearing once. The material sequenced was PBMCs. This clonotype originated in a man aged 30-40 years in good health and CMV-seronegative. The chain uses TRBV11-2 and TRBJ2-7; 9 positions match TRBD2. The CDR3 DNA reads TGTGCCAGCAGCTTTAGCGGGAGCGAGCAGTACTTC. Translated, it gives CASSFSGSEQYF.